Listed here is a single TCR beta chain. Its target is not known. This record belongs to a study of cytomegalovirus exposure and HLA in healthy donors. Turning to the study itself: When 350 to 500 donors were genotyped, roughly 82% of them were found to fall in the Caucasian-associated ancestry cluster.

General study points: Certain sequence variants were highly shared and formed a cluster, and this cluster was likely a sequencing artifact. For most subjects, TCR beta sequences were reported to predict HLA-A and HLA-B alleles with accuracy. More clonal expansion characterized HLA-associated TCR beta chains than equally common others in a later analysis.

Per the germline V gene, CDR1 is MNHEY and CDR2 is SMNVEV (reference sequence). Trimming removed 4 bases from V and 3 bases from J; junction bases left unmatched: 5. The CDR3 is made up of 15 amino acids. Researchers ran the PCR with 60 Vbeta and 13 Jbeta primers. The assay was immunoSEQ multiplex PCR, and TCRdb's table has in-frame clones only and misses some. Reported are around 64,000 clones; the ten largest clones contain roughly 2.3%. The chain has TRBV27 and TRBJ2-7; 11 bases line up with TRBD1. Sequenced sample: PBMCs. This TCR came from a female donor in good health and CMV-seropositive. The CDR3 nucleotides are TGTGCCAGCAGTTCCCCCGGGACAGGGGGCTACGAGCAGTACTTC. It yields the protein CASSSPGTGGYEQYF.